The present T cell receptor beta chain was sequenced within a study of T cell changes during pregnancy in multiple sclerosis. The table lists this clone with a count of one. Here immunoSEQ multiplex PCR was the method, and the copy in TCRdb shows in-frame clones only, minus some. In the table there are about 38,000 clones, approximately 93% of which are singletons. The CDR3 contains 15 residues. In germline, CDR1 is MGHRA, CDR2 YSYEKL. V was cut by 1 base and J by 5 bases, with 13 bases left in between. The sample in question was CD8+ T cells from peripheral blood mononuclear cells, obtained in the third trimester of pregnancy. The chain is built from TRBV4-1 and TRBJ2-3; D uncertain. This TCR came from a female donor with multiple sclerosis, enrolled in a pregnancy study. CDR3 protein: CASSQALRSGDTQYF. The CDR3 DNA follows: TGCGCCAGCAGCCAAGCTCTCAGATCAGGAGATACGCAGTATTTT.